This TCR beta chain was documented in a study of blood T cells in healthy people across ages. Peripheral blood samples of roughly 10 milliliters were drawn from each donor. There were at least 5.5 micrograms of total RNA extracted from every sample. A word on this clonotype: What it binds is unknown.

Combining a sample-barcoded 5' primer with a J-beta primer mix, a second PCR ran for 7 to 11 cycles. Sequencing of every sample gave 3 million or more CDR3-containing paired-end reads. Using its own MiXCR run on the 5' RACE reads, TCRdb lists one record per CDR3 protein. Here the sample spans 850,000 to 1,100,000 distinct CDR3 sequences, approximately 38% being singletons. General study findings and limits: It was found that TCR beta diversity correlated strongly with the percentage of naive T cells.

The CDR3 covers 14 residues. Germline assignment: CDR1 SEHNR and CDR2 FQNEAQ (reference sequence). J gave up 10 bases and V 5 bases, and 11 bases lay outside the gene matches. The chain has TRBV7-9 and TRBJ2-1, with 7 bases matching TRBD2. Sequenced: blood. The clonotype comes from a man between 18 and 29 years old in good health. The CDR3 reads CASSRERTRGEQFF. CDR3 bases: TGTGCCAGCAGCCGAGAAAGGACGCGGGGGGAGCAGTTCTTC.